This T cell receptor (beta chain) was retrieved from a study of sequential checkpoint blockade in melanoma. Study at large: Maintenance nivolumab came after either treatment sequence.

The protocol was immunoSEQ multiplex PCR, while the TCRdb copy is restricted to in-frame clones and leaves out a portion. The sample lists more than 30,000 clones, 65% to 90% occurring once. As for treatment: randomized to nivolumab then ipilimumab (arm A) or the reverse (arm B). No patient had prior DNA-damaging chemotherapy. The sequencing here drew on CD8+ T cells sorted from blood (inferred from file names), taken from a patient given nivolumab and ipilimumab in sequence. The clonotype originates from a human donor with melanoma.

The DNA of the CDR3 is TGTGCCAGCAGTTTATACGGGATTAGCTCCTACGAGCAGTACTTC. As protein: CASSLYGISSYEQYF. The V call is TRBV28, the J call TRBJ2-7; TRBD2 is a possible D gene (5 bases). The CDR3 is made up of 15 amino acids. Looked up from germline, CDR1 is MDHEN and CDR2 is SYDVKM. Deletions cut 1 base from V and 0 bases from J, with 10 bases between.